The entry below gives a single TCR beta chain sequence along with its context. These data are taken from a study of blood T cell repertoires in COVID-19. Overall study context: From the United States, Italy and Spain came samples of acute and convalescent COVID-19. The cDNA or gDNA used as material had been derived from T cells, B-cell-depleted T cells, or PBMCs.

This CDR3 spans 16 amino acids. Germline V CDR1 and CDR2: LGHNA, YSLEER. V was trimmed by 0 bases and J by 5 bases, leaving 15 bases between them. Per the study methods: Estimated nucleated cell counts came from reference gene primer amplification. Sequenced by immunoSEQ multiplex PCR; TCRdb stores in-frame clones only, minus some. V and J calls and clone size are copied from that table; D and trimming were computed from the DNA. This table has about 81,000 clones, approximately 90% appearing once. The chain couples TRBV4-3 to TRBJ2-3; D might be TRBD1 (6 bases). This clonotype was sampled from an older man with active or convalescent COVID-19. The sequencing sample was made of peripheral blood. DNA for the CDR3: TGCGCCAGCAGCCAAGAGCTCAGGGGATGGGTAGATACGCAGTATTTT. This translates into CASSQELRGWVDTQYF.